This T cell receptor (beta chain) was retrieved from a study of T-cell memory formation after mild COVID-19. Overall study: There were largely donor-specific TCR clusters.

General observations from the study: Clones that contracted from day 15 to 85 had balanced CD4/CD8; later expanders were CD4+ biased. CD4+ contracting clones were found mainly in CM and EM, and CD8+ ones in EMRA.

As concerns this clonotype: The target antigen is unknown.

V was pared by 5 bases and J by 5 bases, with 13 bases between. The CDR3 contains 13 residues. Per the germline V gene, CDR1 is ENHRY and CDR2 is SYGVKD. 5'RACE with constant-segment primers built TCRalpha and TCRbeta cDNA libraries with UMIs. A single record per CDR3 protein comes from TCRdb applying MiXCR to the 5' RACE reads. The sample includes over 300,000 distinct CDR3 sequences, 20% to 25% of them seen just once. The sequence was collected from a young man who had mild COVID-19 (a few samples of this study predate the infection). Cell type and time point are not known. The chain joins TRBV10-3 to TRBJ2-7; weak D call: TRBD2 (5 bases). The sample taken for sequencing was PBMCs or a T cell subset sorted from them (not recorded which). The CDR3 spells CAISPADRDEQYV. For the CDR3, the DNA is TGTGCCATCAGTCCAGCGGACCGGGACGAGCAGTACGTC.